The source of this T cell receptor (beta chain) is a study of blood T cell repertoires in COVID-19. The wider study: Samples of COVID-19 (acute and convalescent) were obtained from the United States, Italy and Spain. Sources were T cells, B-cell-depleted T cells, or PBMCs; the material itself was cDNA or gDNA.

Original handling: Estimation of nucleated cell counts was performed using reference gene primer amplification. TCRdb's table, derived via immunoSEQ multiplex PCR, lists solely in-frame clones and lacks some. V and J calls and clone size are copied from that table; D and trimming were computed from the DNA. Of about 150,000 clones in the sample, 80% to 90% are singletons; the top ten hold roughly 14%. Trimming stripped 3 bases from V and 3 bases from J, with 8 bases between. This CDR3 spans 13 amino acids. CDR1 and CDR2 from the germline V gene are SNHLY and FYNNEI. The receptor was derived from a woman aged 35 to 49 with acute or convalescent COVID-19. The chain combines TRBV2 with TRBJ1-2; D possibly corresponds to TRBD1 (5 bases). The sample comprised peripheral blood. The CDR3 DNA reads TGTGCCAGCAGTGATCAACAGGACTATGGCTACACCTTC. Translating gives CASSDQQDYGYTF.